The T cell receptor beta chain under discussion was sequenced for a study of blood T cells in healthy people across ages. The authors ran a second PCR of 7 to 11 cycles using a sample-barcoded 5' primer and a J-beta primer mix. TCRdb called the 5' RACE reads again in MiXCR, with one record for every CDR3 protein. The profile covers approximately 780,000 distinct CDR3 sequences, with around 24% appearing a single time and under 3% taken by the ten largest. The V segment lost 6 bases and the J segment 5 bases; nucleotides outside the gene matches: 11. This CDR3 region has 16 residues. Per the germline V gene, CDR1 is MDHEN and CDR2 is SYDVKM. These same records also appear under a second study, on T cells of mothers and their children. That paper adds: It was found that thymic selection shapes TCR recombination output similarly in related and unrelated pairs.

This receptor was taken from a boy between 5 and 17 years old in good health. The sequencing input was blood. The J gene is TRBJ2-2, the V gene TRBV28; TRBD1 aligns across 8 bases. The CDR3 sequence is CASRKPQGAGTGELFF. The CDR3 coding sequence is TGTGCCAGCAGAAAACCCCAGGGGGCGGGGACCGGGGAGCTGTTTTTT.